This is a list of T cell receptor beta chains from one sample in a study of blood T cell repertoires in COVID-19. The table came from immunoSEQ multiplex PCR; TCRdb's copy has only in-frame clones and leaves some out. The sample includes fewer than 110,000 clones, roughly 85% of them seen just once. Sequenced sample: peripheral blood. The receptor source for this set is a woman aged 65 to 85 with active or convalescent COVID-19. CDR3s include the opening cysteine and the closing phenylalanine or tryptophan. Each record gives: clone size, J gene, D gene, CDR3 length, V gene, CDR3 DNA, CDR3 protein. The D gene is left open where the match is weak. The size of a clone is reported for some rows only, either as once, few or many, or as a class for expanded clones.

- | TRBJ1-5 | - | 13 | TRBV30 | TGTGCCTGGGGTAGGACAGGCAATCAGCCCCAGCATTTT | CAWGRTGNQPQHF
few | TRBJ1-6 | TRBD1 | 16 | TRBV5-1 | TGCGCCAGCAGTTCCCAGGGGGCCAGCAATAATTCACCCCTCCACTTT | CASSSQGASNNSPLHF
- | TRBJ2-5 | - | 13 | TRBV19 | TGTGCCAGTAGGGGGCAGGGAGGAGAGACCCAGTACTTC | CASRGQGGETQYF
- | TRBJ2-1 | TRBD1 | 15 | TRBV28 | TGTGCCAGCAGTCCCCAGGGGGCTTGGGGCAATGAGCAGTTCTTC | CASSPQGAWGNEQFF
- | TRBJ1-6 | - | 14 | TRBV2 | TGTGCCAGTAGGGGAAATACAGGGAATTCACCCCTCCACTTT | CASRGNTGNSPLHF
- | TRBJ2-7 | TRBD2 | 13 | TRBV28 | TGTGCCAGTGTAGGCGGGAGTAGCTACGAGCAGTACTTC | CASVGGSSYEQYF
- | TRBJ2-1 | TRBD2 | 14 | TRBV5-1 | TGCGCCAGCAGCGGGACTAGTGGGGTCAATGAGCAGTTCTTC | CASSGTSGVNEQFF
- | TRBJ1-3 | TRBD1 | 14 | TRBV6-5 | TGTGCCAGCAGTTACGACAGGGGTGGAAACACCATATATTTT | CASSYDRGGNTIYF
- | TRBJ2-2 | - | 16 | TRBV27 | TGTGCCAGCAGTTTAATGTCGGGTTTCTACACCGGGGAGCTGTTTTTT | CASSLMSGFYTGELFF
- | TRBJ2-1 | - | 13 | TRBV19 | TGTGCCAGTAGTATGGCCACCTACAATGAGCAGTTCTTC | CASSMATYNEQFF
- | TRBJ1-2 | TRBD1 | 15 | TRBV7-9 | TGTGCCAGCAGCTCCTCCGGGACAGGGGGTCGGGGCTACACCTTC | CASSSSGTGGRGYTF
- | TRBJ1-4 | TRBD1 | 14 | TRBV5-1 | TGCGCCAGCAGCTGGACAGGGGGCGGTGAAAAACTGTTTTTT | CASSWTGGGEKLFF
once | TRBJ1-2 | TRBD1 | 16 | TRBV5-1 | TGCGCCAGCAGCTTGGGGGGACAGGGTGAAGGATATGGCTACACCTTC | CASSLGGQGEGYGYTF
- | TRBJ2-2 | - | 16 | TRBV5-4 | TGTGCCAGCAGCCCTCTCAATACGGGAGACACCGGGGAGCTGTTTTTT | CASSPLNTGDTGELFF
- | TRBJ2-3 | TRBD1 | 15 | TRBV3-1/TRBV3-2 | TGTGCCAGCACCCAGGGGGACAGGGACACAGATACGCAGTATTTT | CASTQGDRDTDTQYF
- | TRBJ2-7 | - | 14 | TRBV5-1 | TGCGCCAGCAGCTTCAACACCCCCGTCGACGAGCAGTACTTC | CASSFNTPVDEQYF
- | TRBJ1-5 | TRBD1 | 14 | TRBV6-6 | TGTGCCAGTCGTGGGGACAGGGAAGGTCAGCCCCAGCATTTT | CASRGDREGQPQHF
- | TRBJ1-6 | - | 15 | TRBV6-6 | TGTGCCAGCAGCCCCGGACAGCACTATAATTCACCCCTCCACTTT | CASSPGQHYNSPLHF
- | TRBJ2-5 | - | 15 | TRBV11-2 | TGTGCCAGCAGCTTAGATGGTAGCTCGGGGGAGACCCAGTACTTC | CASSLDGSSGETQYF
- | TRBJ1-3 | - | 14 | TRBV2 | TGTGCCAGCAGTGCAGACAGCTCTGGAAACACCATATATTTT | CASSADSSGNTIYF
- | TRBJ2-1 | - | 14 | TRBV5-1 | TGCGCCAGCAGCCCAGGAGACAGCCACAATGAGCAGTTCTTC | CASSPGDSHNEQFF
- | TRBJ2-3 | TRBD2 | 17 | TRBV4-3 | TGCGCCAGCAGCCAAGGATTCGCGGGGGGAGGGGGAGATACGCAGTATTTT | CASSQGFAGGGGDTQYF
- | TRBJ2-2 | - | 18 | TRBV7-6 | TGTGCCAGCAGCTTAGCGGTTTACGGCGGGACTTACACCGGGGAGCTGTTTTTT | CASSLAVYGGTYTGELFF
- | TRBJ2-7 | TRBD2 | 15 | TRBV28 | TGTGCCAGCAGTATAGGACTAGCGGATTCCTACGAGCAGTACTTC | CASSIGLADSYEQYF
- | TRBJ2-3 | TRBD2 | 14 | TRBV5-1 | TGCGCCAGCAGCCAGGGACTAGCAGGTGATACGCAGTATTTT | CASSQGLAGDTQYF
- | TRBJ1-1 | - | 15 | TRBV19 | TGTGCCACTAAAAAGGGATGGGTGGGGGGCACTGAAGCTTTCTTT | CATKKGWVGGTEAFF
- | TRBJ2-1 | TRBD2 | 16 | TRBV7-9 | TGTGCCAGCAGCCCAGAAGCGGGAGGGGAGGTCAATGAGCAGTTCTTC | CASSPEAGGEVNEQFF
- | TRBJ2-7 | - | 14 | TRBV15 | TGTGCCACCAGCAGAGACCCAGGGAACTACGAGCAGTACTTC | CATSRDPGNYEQYF
- | TRBJ2-1 | TRBD2 | 16 | TRBV4-2 | TGTGCCAGCAGCCTCCTGCTAGCGGGGGAGGGGGATGAGCAGTTCTTC | CASSLLLAGEGDEQFF
few | TRBJ2-3 | TRBD2 | 17 | TRBV5-4 | TGTGCCAGCAGCTTGGGAGGTAGTAGCGGGGTAACAGATACGCAGTATTTT | CASSLGGSSGVTDTQYF
- | TRBJ2-7 | TRBD2 | 15 | TRBV6-1 | TGTGCCAGCAGTGTAGCTAGCGGGGGTACCTACGAGCAGTACTTC | CASSVASGGTYEQYF
- | TRBJ1-2 | - | 13 | TRBV7-9 | TGTGCCAGCAGCTTAGCGCAGGGGCTTGGCTACACCTTC | CASSLAQGLGYTF
once | TRBJ2-7 | - | 15 | TRBV7-2 | TGTGCCAGCAGACCCCGTGGGGGGTCCTCCTACGAGCAGTACTTC | CASRPRGGSSYEQYF
- | TRBJ2-5 | TRBD2 | 15 | TRBV28 | TGTGCCAGCAGTTCGTTAGCGGGGGGGTCGGAGACCCAGTACTTC | CASSSLAGGSETQYF
- | TRBJ1-2 | - | 14 | TRBV28 | TGTGCCAGCAGCCCACCGACAGATAACTATGGCTACACCTTC | CASSPPTDNYGYTF
- | TRBJ2-3 | - | 14 | TRBV15 | TGTGCCACCAGCAGGGACAGCCCGATGGATACGCAGTATTTT | CATSRDSPMDTQYF
- | TRBJ1-4 | - | 14 | TRBV27 | TGTGCCAGCAGTTTACTGCAGGGGAATGAAAAACTGTTTTTT | CASSLLQGNEKLFF
- | TRBJ1-5 | - | 13 | TRBV6-1 | TGTGCCAGCAGTGAAGGGGCGAATCAGCCCCAGCATTTT | CASSEGANQPQHF
- | TRBJ1-1 | - | 14 | TRBV3-1/TRBV3-2 | TGTGCCAGCAGCCAACCCGGACCGGGGACTGAAGCTTTCTTT | CASSQPGPGTEAFF
- | TRBJ2-3 | TRBD2 | 17 | TRBV5-8 | TGTGCCAGCAGCTTGGAACTGGCGGGAGGATCCACAGATACGCAGTATTTT | CASSLELAGGSTDTQYF
- | TRBJ2-3 | - | 16 | TRBV4-2 | TGTGCCAGCAGCCAAGCTGGTGGCGGGGGCACAGATACGCAGTATTTT | CASSQAGGGGTDTQYF
- | TRBJ2-1 | TRBD2 | 14 | TRBV28 | TGTGCCAGCAGTTTAGCGGGGGGGTACAATGAGCAGTTCTTC | CASSLAGGYNEQFF
few | TRBJ2-5 | TRBD2 | 14 | TRBV5-6 | TGTGCCAGCAGCTTGTCCAGGGAGGGGGAGACCCAGTACTTC | CASSLSREGETQYF
few | TRBJ1-1 | - | 11 | TRBV2 | TGTGCCAGCAGTGCGCAGTTTGAAGCTTTCTTT | CASSAQFEAFF
- | TRBJ1-5 | - | 14 | TRBV30 | TGTGCCTGGAGTGTTCGACAGTCCGATCAGCCCCAGCATTTT | CAWSVRQSDQPQHF
- | TRBJ1-2 | TRBD1 | 15 | TRBV4-1 | TGCGCCAGCAGCTCCCGGGACAGATCTAACTATGGCTACACCTTC | CASSSRDRSNYGYTF
- | TRBJ1-5 | TRBD1 | 15 | TRBV29-1 | TGCAGCGTTGGGGCCGGGACAGGGGGAGGTCAGCCCCAGCATTTT | CSVGAGTGGGQPQHF
- | TRBJ1-4 | - | 18 | TRBV19 | TGTGCCAGTAGTATCGGGCAGGGGCGATCAGCAACTAATGAAAAACTGTTTTTT | CASSIGQGRSATNEKLFF
- | TRBJ2-7 | TRBD2 | 17 | TRBV9 | TGTGCCAGCAGCGGAGGGACTAGCGGGGGGACCCCCTACGAGCAGTACTTC | CASSGGTSGGTPYEQYF
- | TRBJ2-7 | - | 14 | TRBV2 | TGTGCCAGCAGTGAAGCCGCAGGCTCCTACGAGCAGTACTTC | CASSEAAGSYEQYF
- | TRBJ2-2 | - | 15 | TRBV10-1 | TGCGCCAGCACCCACATCAGGAAGAACACCGGGGAGCTGTTTTTT | CASTHIRKNTGELFF
few | TRBJ2-5 | TRBD2 | 19 | TRBV12-5 | TGTGCTAGTGGTTTGGTACGGGAACTAGCGGCATTAGGGCAAGAGACCCAGTACTTC | CASGLVRELAALGQETQYF
- | TRBJ2-1 | TRBD1 | 15 | TRBV7-2 | TGTGCCAGCAGGTACGACAGGGGGTATTACAATGAGCAGTTCTTC | CASRYDRGYYNEQFF
- | TRBJ2-5 | - | 13 | TRBV5-1 | TGCGCCAGCAGCTTGGCTACTAAAGAGACCCAGTACTTC | CASSLATKETQYF
- | TRBJ1-5 | TRBD1 | 16 | TRBV30 | TGTGCCTGGAGCCCACGGGGACAGGGGGTGTATCAGCCCCAGCATTTT | CAWSPRGQGVYQPQHF
few | TRBJ1-1 | - | 13 | TRBV7-2 | TGTGCCAGCAGCTTAGCGAGTGACACTGAAGCTTTCTTT | CASSLASDTEAFF
- | TRBJ1-1 | - | 14 | TRBV6-5 | TGTGCCAGCAGTTACTCTCACCAGGTCACTGAAGCTTTCTTT | CASSYSHQVTEAFF
- | TRBJ1-5 | - | 15 | TRBV28 | TGTGCCAGCAGTTTTCGGGATCTAAGGTATCAGCCCCAGCATTTT | CASSFRDLRYQPQHF
- | TRBJ1-2 | TRBD1 | 12 | TRBV30 | TGTGCCTGGAGTTCCGACAGGGAAGCCTACACCTTC | CAWSSDREAYTF
few | TRBJ1-5 | TRBD1 | 15 | TRBV28 | TGTGCCAGCAGGGATACAGGGGGCTGGAATCAGCCCCAGCATTTT | CASRDTGGWNQPQHF